Listed here are 4 T cell receptor beta chains from one sample, sequenced in a study of identical twins. From the 5' RACE reads, TCRdb called clonotypes with MiXCR, one entry per CDR3 protein. The sample records approximately 600,000 distinct CDR3 sequences, just over 7% being singletons. These records were also assigned to another study, of yellow fever vaccine responses in identical twins.

The specimen was PBMCs. The origin of the receptors is a woman under 30 in good health.

The table lists this clonotype with many counts. CDR3 region: CASRNGANYGYTF. In DNA form, the CDR3 reads TGTGCCAGCAGAAACGGGGCTAACTATGGCTACACCTTC. The rearrangement joins TRBV6-1 to TRBJ1-2; no reliable D call. V lost 6 bases and J 0 bases, leaving 8 bases between the germline ends. CDR1 is MNHNS and CDR2 is SASEGT in the germline V gene. This CDR3 contains 13 residues.

There are many counts of this clonotype. The chain links TRBV19 to TRBJ2-7; the D gene is possibly TRBD1 (6 bases). The germline V gene has CDR1 LNHDA and CDR2 SQIVND (reference sequence). Trimming removed 1 base from V and 4 bases from J, with 14 bases in between. CDR3 length: 15 amino acids. In nucleotides, the CDR3 is TGTGCCAGTAGTATAGTGGGACACCAGTCGTACGAGCAGTACTTC. Residues: CASSIVGHQSYEQYF.

The CDR3 nucleotides read TGTGCCAGCAGCTTATGGGCTAGCGGGGTCGCCTACAATGAGCAGTTCTTC. Protein: CASSLWASGVAYNEQFF. This rearrangement joins TRBV11-1 to TRBJ2-1, with 9 bases fitting TRBD2. The CDR3 runs to 17 residues. Trimming at V came to 2 bases and at J to 2 bases, leaving 7 bases not matched to a gene. CDR1 and CDR2 (germline): SGHAT, FQDESV (reference sequence).

This clonotype was detected many times. The chain combines TRBV4-1 with TRBJ1-3; D ambiguous. The V and J ends lost 8 bases and 0 bases respectively, with 14 bases between them. The CDR3 contains 15 residues. Germline V lookup: CDR1 MGHRA, CDR2 YSYEKL. CDR3 in amino acids: CASGSSAGSGNTIYF. CDR3 in DNA: TGCGCCAGCGGCTCCAGCGCGGGCTCTGGAAACACCATATATTTT.